The T cell receptor beta chain described here comes from a study of graft-versus-host responses after intestinal transplantation. On the study more broadly: Every recipient had anti-thymocyte globulin induction and two to four years of tacrolimus plus steroids.

Repertoires were generated with immunoSEQ multiplex PCR, while TCRdb's copy carries only in-frame clones and drops some. Of about 46,000 clones in the sample, 90% to 95% were seen once. Germline CDR1 MNHEY, CDR2 SVGAGI. This CDR3 region has 15 residues. Trimming removed 2 bases from V and 3 bases from J, with 14 bases in between. The chain links TRBV6-5 to TRBJ2-7; tentative D call: TRBD1 (7 bases). The TCR sequence derives from a human patient who received an intestinal transplant, so some T cells may come from the graft donor. The material sequenced was PBMCs, taken about 800 days after a first intestinal transplant, on the day of a second. This CDR3 is CASSYTGGGVYEQYF. The CDR3 DNA reads as TGTGCCAGCAGTTACACCGGAGGGGGCGTCTACGAGCAGTACTTC.